The source of this T cell receptor (beta chain) is a study of cytomegalovirus exposure and HLA in healthy donors. In the PCR, 60 Vbeta and 13 Jbeta primers were used. Clones were sequenced by immunoSEQ multiplex PCR, and TCRdb holds only the in-frame ones, with some missing. The sample lists 45,000 to 65,000 clones; over 80% were seen once. Turning to this clone: Its target is not known.

Germline V CDR1 and CDR2: MNHEY, SMNVEV (reference sequence). V lost 5 bases and J lost 2; bases outside the gene matches: 7. CDR3 length: 16 amino acids. The study's findings and limits: With high specificity and sensitivity, the classifier reportedly diagnosed cytomegalovirus status.

This TCR came from a young man in good health and CMV-seronegative. The sequencing input was PBMCs. The chain has TRBV27 and TRBJ2-3; 10 nucleotides align to TRBD2. CDR3 amino acids: CASSARSGRLTDTQYF. In DNA, the CDR3 is TGTGCCAGCAGTGCCCGTAGCGGGAGGCTCACAGATACGCAGTATTTT.